Listed below are T cell receptor beta chains from one sample, sequenced in a study of shared clonotypes between healthy human individuals. The data were produced by immunoSEQ multiplex PCR, yet TCRdb's version contains in-frame clones alone and is incomplete. The data hold some 660,000 clones, with roughly 73% observed a single time. Sequencing input: memory CD4+ T cells sorted from blood. The receptors originated from a woman aged 25 to 45 in good health. The CDR3 runs from the conserved cysteine through the conserved F or W. The D gene is left open where the match is weak.

J,D,V,CDR3
TRBJ2-7,-,TRBV28,CASSAGYEQYF
TRBJ2-3,-,TRBV12-2,CASRPWGLAGGPIPTDTQYF
TRBJ2-7,-,TRBV30,CAWNGGRYEQYF
TRBJ2-2,-,TRBV28,CASSDPGTLTGELFF
TRBJ2-5,TRBD2,TRBV7-7,CASGLAVSGTQYF
TRBJ2-2,-,TRBV6-4,CASSEFGTINNGELFF
TRBJ1-1,-,TRBV5-6,CASSLAPRSRNTEAFF
TRBJ2-1,-,TRBV5-1,CASSLDTGSYNEQFF
TRBJ1-3,-,TRBV4-1,CASSQSRGISGNTIYF
TRBJ2-3,-,TRBV19,CASSIGLGDTQYF
TRBJ1-4,TRBD1,TRBV7-9,CASSHWTGSTNEKLFF
TRBJ2-5,TRBD1,TRBV7-9,CASSLLGQGGQETQYF
TRBJ2-5,-,TRBV4-1,CASSQDPPGMIEETQYF
TRBJ1-1,-,TRBV27,CASSLGTAATEAFF
TRBJ2-1,TRBD2,TRBV11-1,CASSLALAGGPAEQFF
TRBJ2-1,-,TRBV5-8,CASKLAYEQFF
TRBJ2-5,TRBD2,TRBV7-8,CASSKTGTRQETQYF
TRBJ1-5,-,TRBV28,CASSLFLDNNQPQHF
TRBJ2-7,TRBD2,TRBV5-4,CASSLEHLAGGYEQYF
TRBJ2-2,-,TRBV18,CASSPQQEKAGELFF
TRBJ1-4,-,TRBV30,CAWSVQGVEEKLFF
TRBJ1-5,-,TRBV6-6,CASSYSASTPNQPQHF
TRBJ2-3,TRBD2,TRBV28,CASSSSGTSTWADTQYF
TRBJ2-7,-,TRBV28,CASSLPMGSQQYF
TRBJ2-3,TRBD1,TRBV4-1,CASSQVSRTGDTDTQYF
TRBJ1-1,-,TRBV6-4,CASRETAGATEAFF
TRBJ1-1,-,TRBV5-4,CASSWGRDSEAFF
TRBJ2-1,TRBD2,TRBV29-1,CSVKKTGTSGPNEQFF
TRBJ2-5,TRBD2,TRBV7-6,CASSSGLAGPQETQYF
-,-,TRBV19,CASSMTEREQYF
TRBJ2-7,-,TRBV19,CASSIRDNSYEQYF
TRBJ2-1,-,TRBV28,CASSLRHEQFF
TRBJ2-2,-,TRBV7-3,CASSAKGTGEAGTGELFF
TRBJ2-1,TRBD2,TRBV9,CASSVVSGSYNEQFF
TRBJ1-2,-,TRBV11-2,CASSLGSYYGYTF
TRBJ2-3,TRBD2,TRBV13,CASSFLPLAGAVDTQYF
-,-,TRBV4-1,CASRKTGASAPYEQYF
TRBJ2-5,TRBD2,TRBV5-4,CASSSGTSDQVTQYF
TRBJ2-6,-,TRBV5-1,CASAWDSGANVLTF
TRBJ2-1,-,TRBV6-4,CASSTGNSSYNEQFF
TRBJ2-2,-,TRBV18,CASSPQGGSPGELFF
TRBJ2-7,TRBD1,TRBV5-8,CASSLAGTGAPRFHF
TRBJ2-1,-,TRBV30,CAWSQGNEQFF
TRBJ1-3,-,TRBV15,CATRQAPYSGNTIYF
TRBJ2-5,-,TRBV29-1,CSVEDPGVGETQYF
TRBJ2-7,-,TRBV28,CASNSGGNSYEQYF
TRBJ2-7,TRBD2,TRBV6-1,CASSEVEGAGSPIEQYF
TRBJ2-2,-,TRBV5-1,CASSFQTGLITGELFF
TRBJ1-2,TRBD1,TRBV6-5,CASSGQGSGGYTF
TRBJ1-4,TRBD1,TRBV6-6,CASSYSGTGGEDLFF
TRBJ2-1,TRBD1,TRBV5-1,CASSLLNRGINEQFF
TRBJ1-1,-,TRBV28,CASSASNTEAFF
TRBJ1-2,-,TRBV19,CASSVQSYGYTF
TRBJ1-5,TRBD1,TRBV27,CATLGGPNQPQHF